This T cell receptor beta chain derives from a study of shared clonotypes between healthy human individuals. Produced via immunoSEQ multiplex PCR; TCRdb's table is partial and in-frame only. The sample lists 2 million to 2.5 million clones, 90% to 97% occurring once. Study-wide points: Represented genetic and exposure-history diversity was restricted by having few donors. When compared with the clonotypes that were shared by all four sorted-subset donors, the non-shared clonotypes turned out to have lower generation probabilities.

The CDR3 sequence is 13 residues long. V shed 2 bases and J shed 4 bases, with 10 bases lying between them. Germline V gene data show CDR1 as SGHRS and CDR2 as YFSETQ. Worth noting for this clone: Its antigen is not identified.

This clonotype was sampled from a man aged 18 to 29 in good health. This rearrangement joins TRBV5-1 to TRBJ2-7; no reliable D call. Sequences were obtained from naive CD4+ T cells sorted from blood. Subset here: CD45RA+ positively selected. CDR3 amino acids: CASSFGLGYEQYF. Written as DNA, the CDR3 is TGCGCCAGCAGCTTCGGGTTGGGGTACGAGCAGTACTTC.